This TCR beta chain was documented in a study of early stage breast cancer tumors. As for the study in general: Invasive lobular carcinomas made up about 30% of the 12 ER+/PR+/HER2- tumors. Each sample averaged approximately 9.7-fold read coverage. Regarding the study as a whole: Comparing each tissue with blood distinguished tumor from normal in about 85% of the 16 patients. Tumors had roughly 2.3-fold higher T cell density and higher clonality than adjacent normal breast tissue.

The CDR3 consists of 15 residues. The germline V gene encodes CDR1 LNHDA and CDR2 SQIVND (reference sequence). V lost 5 bases and J 3 bases, leaving 13 bases between the germline ends. Assay used: immunoSEQ multiplex PCR; TCRdb lists only in-frame clones, some missing. The data hold some 41,000 clones, with about three quarters observed a single time. With regard to this clone: The antigen is undetermined.

The receptor comes from a person in their fifties or sixties with breast cancer. What was sequenced was blood. The chain has TRBV19 and TRBJ2-2, with a tentative D call TRBD1 (6 bases). CDR3 DNA: TGTGCCAGTAGTCCACGGACAGCTTACACCGGGGAGCTGTTTTTT. Translating gives CASSPRTAYTGELFF.